Given below is one TCR beta chain in context. Its antigen is not identified. Per the germline V gene, CDR1 is SGHRS and CDR2 is YFSETQ. This CDR3 has 14 residues. V was clipped by 1 base and J by 3 bases; unmatched bases: 4. The record originates from a study of cytomegalovirus exposure and HLA in healthy donors. General observations from the study: Presence/absence analysis assumed near-uniform sequencing depth across donors. Previous analysis showed most TCR beta V segments were productive about 90% or about 30% of the time. The study listed around 150 cytomegalovirus-associated TCR beta chains.

The PCR was carried out with 60 Vbeta primers and 13 Jbeta primers. Method: immunoSEQ multiplex PCR; TCRdb's copy keeps in-frame clones and lacks some. The sample has tens of thousands of clones; the top ten hold around 5%. The specimen was PBMCs. The chain carries TRBV5-1 and TRBJ2-7, with 7 bases lining up with TRBD1. This sequence was found in a man aged 25 to 40 in good health and CMV-seropositive. CDR3 nucleotides: TGCGCCAGCAGCTTGTCGTCAGGGGGCTACGAGCAGTACTTC. Its translation is CASSLSSGGYEQYF.